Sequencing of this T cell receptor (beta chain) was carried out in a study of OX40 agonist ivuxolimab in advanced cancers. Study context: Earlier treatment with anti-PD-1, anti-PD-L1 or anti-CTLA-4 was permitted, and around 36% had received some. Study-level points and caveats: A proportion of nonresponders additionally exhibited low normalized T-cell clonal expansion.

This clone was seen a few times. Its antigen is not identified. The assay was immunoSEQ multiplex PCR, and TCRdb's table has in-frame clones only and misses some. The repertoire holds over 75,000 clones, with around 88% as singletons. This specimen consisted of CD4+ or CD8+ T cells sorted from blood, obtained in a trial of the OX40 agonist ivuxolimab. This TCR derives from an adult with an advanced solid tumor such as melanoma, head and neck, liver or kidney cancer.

CDR3: CASNDREGLFAFF. The CDR3 DNA reads as TGTGCCAGTAACGACAGGGAGGGACTTTTCGCTTTCTTT. The J gene is TRBJ1-1, the V gene TRBV19; 7 positions agree with TRBD1. The CDR3 contains 13 residues. The ends lost 7 bases at V and 11 bases at J; junction bases unmatched: 13. Germline CDR1 reads LNHDA; CDR2 reads SQIVND (reference sequence).